A selection of T cell receptor beta chains follows, all from one sample in a study of blood T cell repertoires in COVID-19. Profiled with immunoSEQ multiplex PCR; TCRdb holds only in-frame clones, not every one. The table has about 500,000 clones, roughly 89% seen once. Sequenced: peripheral blood. These receptors originate from a young man with COVID-19, enrolled during active disease. Both conserved end residues are part of each CDR3. Fields, in order: CDR3 DNA, CDR3 protein, D gene, clone size, J gene, V gene. The D gene is left open where the match is weak. Not every row has a clone size; where given, it reads once, few, many or a size class.

TGTGCCAGCAGTTACTCGTTGTACACAGATACGCAGTATTTT | CASSYSLYTDTQYF | - | - | TRBJ2-3 | TRBV6-5
TGTGCCATACGGTGGGAGCAGACCGGGGAGCTGTTTTTT | CAIRWEQTGELFF | - | - | TRBJ2-2 | TRBV7-8
TGTGCCAGCAGCTCCGCGGAGGGCCACAATGAGCAGTTCTTC | CASSSAEGHNEQFF | - | once | TRBJ2-1 | TRBV5-4
TGTGCCAGCAGTTCTACCTCGGGACTAGCGGGGGTTGGGGCTGAGCAGTTCTTC | CASSSTSGLAGVGAEQFF | TRBD2 | - | TRBJ2-1 | TRBV5-4
TGCGCCAGCAGCTTATACAGGGGGGTAGACACCGGGGAGCTGTTTTTT | CASSLYRGVDTGELFF | TRBD1 | - | TRBJ2-2 | TRBV5-1
TGTGCCAGCAGCCAATACCCGGGACATCTGGGCACTGAAGCTTTCTTT | CASSQYPGHLGTEAFF | - | many | TRBJ1-1 | TRBV14
TGTGCCAGCAGTGCTCTCGGCGGGAGGGCCTCCGGGGAGCTGTTTTTT | CASSALGGRASGELFF | TRBD2 | - | TRBJ2-2 | TRBV2
TGTGCCAGCAGTTACTCGAGTGGTGTTTGGGAGACCCAGTACTTC | CASSYSSGVWETQYF | - | - | TRBJ2-5 | TRBV6-6
TGTGCCAGCAGTGAAGTAGCGAACACTGAAGCTTTCTTT | CASSEVANTEAFF | - | - | TRBJ1-1 | TRBV6-1
TGTGCCAGTAGTATAGTCCCTCGGGGGGGAAAGAACCCCTACGAGCAGTACTTC | CASSIVPRGGKNPYEQYF | TRBD2 | - | TRBJ2-7 | TRBV19
TGTGCCAGCAGCAATAACTACGAGCAGTACTTC | CASSNNYEQYF | - | once | TRBJ2-7 | TRBV7-9
TGTGCCAGCAGCTTAGCGACCCTGGGACAGGATGGCTACACCTTC | CASSLATLGQDGYTF | TRBD1 | - | TRBJ1-2 | TRBV7-9
TGTGCCTGGACAGGGTTTTTAGCGGGAGAATCCTACGAGCAGTACTTC | CAWTGFLAGESYEQYF | TRBD2 | - | TRBJ2-7 | TRBV30
TGTGCAAGTCGCTTAGCGCGGGGTTACGGTTATGCCGGGGAGCTGTTTTTT | CASRLARGYGYAGELFF | - | - | TRBJ2-2 | TRBV12-2
TGTGCCACCCTAGGGGGTTGGAGTACTGAAGCTTTCTTT | CATLGGWSTEAFF | - | - | TRBJ1-1 | TRBV27
TGTGCCAGCAGTGAGTACAGGGGTAGCACAGATACGCAGTATTTT | CASSEYRGSTDTQYF | TRBD1 | - | TRBJ2-3 | TRBV6-1
TGTGCCAGCAGCCCTAGCGGGAAGCACTACGAGCAGTACTTC | CASSPSGKHYEQYF | TRBD2 | - | TRBJ2-7 | TRBV3-1/TRBV3-2
TGTGCCAGCAGCTTTCTATTAGCGGGAGTTTCAGATACGCAGTATTTT | CASSFLLAGVSDTQYF | TRBD2 | - | TRBJ2-3 | TRBV11-3
TGCGCCAGCAGCCAAGCGGGACGGGGGGCGAACACCGGGGAGCTGTTTTTT | CASSQAGRGANTGELFF | TRBD2 | - | TRBJ2-2 | TRBV4-1
TGTGCCAGCAGCTTTGCCCAAAGGACAGGGCGAATGGGTCAGCCCCAGCATTTT | CASSFAQRTGRMGQPQHF | TRBD1 | - | TRBJ1-5 | TRBV7-6
TGTGCCAGCAGCGTAGGACTAGCGGGGAGAAAAGAGACCCAGTACTTC | CASSVGLAGRKETQYF | TRBD2 | - | TRBJ2-5 | TRBV9
TGCGCCAGCAGCTCATTTTGGACAGGGGATAACTATGGCTACACCTTC | CASSSFWTGDNYGYTF | TRBD1 | once | TRBJ1-2 | TRBV5-1
TGTGCCAGTGCCAGGAGGCTTTCCTACGAGCAGTACTTC | CASARRLSYEQYF | - | - | TRBJ2-7 | TRBV12-3/TRBV12-4
TGTGCCACCAGCAGGGGGGGACGCTACACCGGGGAGCTGTTTTTT | CATSRGGRYTGELFF | - | - | TRBJ2-2 | TRBV15
TGTGCCAGCAGTTATTACTATACGTCTAGCACAGATACGCAGTATTTT | CASSYYYTSSTDTQYF | - | - | TRBJ2-3 | TRBV6-5
TGTGCCAGCTCTGGTGGACTAGCCAAAAACATTCAGTACTTC | CASSGGLAKNIQYF | - | - | TRBJ2-4 | TRBV18
TGTGCCAGCAGCTTAGAGCTAGCGGTAAATGAGCAGTTCTTC | CASSLELAVNEQFF | TRBD2 | - | TRBJ2-1 | TRBV7-9
TGTGCCTGGAGCGTCGGACAGGGCATGACACCCCTCCACTTT | CAWSVGQGMTPLHF | TRBD1 | - | TRBJ1-6 | TRBV30
TGTGCCAGCAGCTTAGGGTCGGGAGGGAGGAATGAAAAACTGTTTTTT | CASSLGSGGRNEKLFF | - | - | TRBJ1-4 | TRBV11-2
TGTGCCAGCAGCCCATTAGCGGGGGGAATGCACAATGAGCAGTTCTTC | CASSPLAGGMHNEQFF | TRBD2 | - | TRBJ2-1 | TRBV11-2
TGTGCCAGCAGCAGCGCCGGGACAGAAGCTTTCTTT | CASSSAGTEAFF | - | once | TRBJ1-1 | TRBV6-5
TGTGCCTCCTCAGACAGAGCTAACTATGGCTACACCTTC | CASSDRANYGYTF | - | few | TRBJ1-2 | TRBV9
TGTGCCAGTAGTCCAAGATCGATCGACAGGACGGTTGAAGCTTTCTTT | CASSPRSIDRTVEAFF | - | - | TRBJ1-1 | TRBV19
TGCGCCAGCAGCCCCAGCGTTGGCGGGGAGCTGTTTTTT | CASSPSVGGELFF | - | - | TRBJ2-2 | TRBV4-1
TGTGCCAGCTCACCATCATCGGTTGTCTACGAGCAGTACTTC | CASSPSSVVYEQYF | - | - | TRBJ2-7 | TRBV18
TGTGCCAGTAAGCGGGCCTCTGGGGCCTATAATTCACCCCTCCACTTT | CASKRASGAYNSPLHF | - | many | TRBJ1-6 | TRBV19
TGTGCCAGCAGCTTGGGTTACGCGGGAGTCTACGAGCAGTACTTC | CASSLGYAGVYEQYF | TRBD2 | - | TRBJ2-7 | TRBV5-4
TGTGCCAGCAGCTTAGTTATGGGGGGAGGATATAATTCACCCCTCCACTTT | CASSLVMGGGYNSPLHF | - | - | TRBJ1-6 | TRBV11-2
TGTGCCAGCAGAAATGGACAGGGCAATCAGCCCCAGCATTTT | CASRNGQGNQPQHF | TRBD1 | - | TRBJ1-5 | TRBV28
TGTGCCAGCAGTCTCCCCGGGACAGCGTCATATGGCTACACCTTC | CASSLPGTASYGYTF | TRBD1 | - | TRBJ1-2 | TRBV28
TGTGCCACCAGTGCCGTAGCGGGGGGCCAAGAGACCCAGTACTTC | CATSAVAGGQETQYF | TRBD2 | once | TRBJ2-5 | TRBV24-1
TGTGCCAGCTCACCGTTTACAGGGTCTACTAATGAAAAACTGTTTTTT | CASSPFTGSTNEKLFF | - | - | TRBJ1-4 | TRBV18
TGTGCCAGCAGTTCCGAGTACGAGCAGTACTTC | CASSSEYEQYF | - | - | TRBJ2-7 | TRBV28
TGTGCCAGTAGTATAGCTTATTCAGCGGGAGGGCCCTACGAGCAGTACTTC | CASSIAYSAGGPYEQYF | TRBD2 | - | TRBJ2-7 | TRBV19
TGTGCCAGCAGCGTTCATTTGTCCGAGCAGTACTTC | CASSVHLSEQYF | - | - | TRBJ2-7 | TRBV9
TGTGCCAGCAGCCGGGACAGGGGGTCACCCCTCCACTTT | CASSRDRGSPLHF | TRBD1 | once | TRBJ1-6 | TRBV3-1/TRBV3-2
TGTGCCACCAGCAGGGGAGTCTCGGTCGAGCAGTACTTC | CATSRGVSVEQYF | - | few | TRBJ2-7 | TRBV15
TGTGCCAGCAGCGCGGGGACTTTCTCCGGGGACGAGCAGTACTTC | CASSAGTFSGDEQYF | - | - | TRBJ2-7 | TRBV7-6
TGTGCCAGCTCACCTACGGGGGTGGAAGATACGCAGTATTTT | CASSPTGVEDTQYF | - | - | TRBJ2-3 | TRBV18
TGTGCCAGCAGCCCCCCAGGGACTAGCGGCCCCTACGAGCAGTACTTC | CASSPPGTSGPYEQYF | TRBD2 | - | TRBJ2-7 | TRBV5-4
TGTGCCAGCGGGCGGGGGGATACGCAGTATTTT | CASGRGDTQYF | TRBD2 | - | TRBJ2-3 | TRBV2
TGCGCCAGCAGGAACACAGGGTTAAATAATTCACCCCTCCACTTT | CASRNTGLNNSPLHF | - | - | TRBJ1-6 | TRBV10-2
TGCGCCAGCAGCCAGGGTCGGCCGGAAGGCTACACCTTC | CASSQGRPEGYTF | - | once | TRBJ1-2 | TRBV5-1
TGCGCCAGCAGTCAACCCCCGGGAATGACCGGGGAGCTGTTTTTT | CASSQPPGMTGELFF | - | - | TRBJ2-2 | TRBV23-1
TGTGCCAGCAGCCGCGGGGGTAGCGAAGAGACCCAGTACTTC | CASSRGGSEETQYF | TRBD2 | - | TRBJ2-5 | TRBV3-1/TRBV3-2